The sequence of this TCR beta chain was determined in a study of control samples from healthy donors and cancer patients (dated by TCRdb to the early 2020s). From the cysteine through the phenylalanine, the CDR3 covers 15 amino acids. The only DNA kept is the CDR3, 45 bases in frame from the first base. Trimming accounts for 4 bases at V and 7 bases at J, while the number of junction bases matched to no gene is 13. CDR1 SNHLY and CDR2 FYNNEI are derived from the germline V gene. This clone has a single count. Its antigen remains undetermined. The record has no base qualities; no much larger clone is one base away. The library relied on the immunoSEQ multiplex PCR assay. As stored in TCRdb, this immuneACCESS dataset retains in-frame rearrangements with V and J assigned. A fraction of the clones does not appear; measured against another copy, unresolved V genes explain less than half of the discrepancy, and the remainder lacks a known reason. The sample has 75,000 to 100,000 clones on record, roughly 92% of them singletons. 3% of the sample lies in the top ten.

The chain joins TRBV2 to TRBJ2-7, with 7 middle bases fitting TRBD1. The source of this sequence is a human donor in good health. The donor label of this sample is uncertain. Sequenced material: blood. The nucleotide sequence reads TGTGCCAGCAGTGGGACACAGGGGTCGTTGAGTGAGCAGTACTTC. It codes for CASSGTQGSLSEQYF.